One sample yielded the 17 T cell receptor beta chains listed below, sequenced in a study of T-cell reconstitution after alpha-beta-depleted transplantation in children. The study, taken as a whole, reports: Several hundred rapidly expanded clones from non-depleted graft cells reportedly supplied alpha-beta T cells about two months post-transplant.

Unique molecular identifiers were used to barcode this TCRbeta library. MiXCR was run by TCRdb on the PCR reads, yielding one entry per CDR3 protein. The table includes approximately 32,000 distinct CDR3 sequences, around 7% detected once. Which antigens these TCRs recognize remains unknown. The sequencing used peripheral blood, collected 60 days after TCRalphabeta/CD19-depleted stem cell transplant. The receptor source for this set is a child younger than two who had a stem cell transplant for acute myeloid leukemia, so the T cells may come from the graft donor.

This clonotype has at least ten counts. The chain couples TRBV6-1 to TRBJ2-7; D is undetermined. V was clipped by 6 bases and J by 4 bases, with 16 bases between them. CDR3 length: 14 residues. Germline loops: CDR1 MNHNS, CDR2 SASEGT. Here the CDR3 reads CASRPRAHNYEQYF. The CDR3 DNA reads TGTGCCAGCAGGCCTAGGGCTCACAATTACGAGCAGTACTTC.

At least ten counts were recorded for this clonotype. The chain uses TRBV12-3 or TRBV12-4 and TRBJ1-1; D perhaps matches TRBD1 (5 bases). This CDR3 has 14 residues. V dropped 7 bases and J dropped 1 base, with 13 bases sitting between them. The CDR3 region has the DNA TGTGCCAGCATCCTCGGACAACAGAACACTGAAGCTTTCTTT. This sequence encodes CASILGQQNTEAFF.

This clonotype has at least ten counts. V gene TRBV7-9 combines with J gene TRBJ2-7, with D perhaps TRBD2 (6 bases). Germline values: CDR1 SEHNR, CDR2 FQNEAQ (reference sequence). CDR3 length: 14 amino acids. The V gene lost 8 bases and the J gene lost 0 bases, with 14 bases spanning the gap. CDR3 loop: CASRDSLSSYEQYF. DNA of the CDR3: TGTGCCAGCCGGGACTCCTTGAGCTCCTACGAGCAGTACTTC.

This clonotype was found many times. V and J are TRBV3-1 and TRBJ2-7; no definite D call. V lost 4 bases to trimming and J lost 2 bases, with 18 bases between them. Germline loops: CDR1 LGHDT, CDR2 YNNKEL (reference sequence). The length of the CDR3 is 16 residues. DNA of the CDR3: TGTGCCAGCAGCCGGTTCCATAAGGGAATTGCCTACGAGCAGTACTTC. Its translation is CASSRFHKGIAYEQYF.

This clonotype was counted at least ten times. This rearrangement joins TRBV4-1 to TRBJ2-1; possible D gene TRBD2, 6 bases. V dropped 2 bases and J dropped 5 bases, with 16 bases sitting between them. The CDR3 spans 16 residues. The germline gives CDR1 MGHRA, CDR2 YSYEKL. In nucleotides, the CDR3 is TGCGCCAGCAGCCAACCGCGACTAGATCGGAACAATGAGCAGTTCTTC. Residues: CASSQPRLDRNNEQFF.

Many counts were recorded for this clonotype. CDR3 loop: CASSGIQAGTGELFF. The CDR3 region has the DNA TGTGCCAGCAGCGGAATACAAGCGGGCACCGGGGAGCTGTTTTTT. This chain uses TRBV7-9 with TRBJ2-2, with D possibly TRBD2 on 6 matching bases. V was cut by 5 bases and J by 4 bases, with 14 bases left in between. This CDR3 is built from 15 residues. CDR1 SEHNR and CDR2 FQNEAQ come from the germline V gene (reference sequence).

This clonotype was counted ten times or more. The rearrangement joins TRBV7-9 to TRBJ2-2, with D unresolved. The germline gives CDR1 SEHNR, CDR2 FQNEAQ (reference sequence). Trimming shortened V by 9 bases and J by 0 bases, and 11 bases separated the two germline ends. The length of the CDR3 is 14 residues. DNA for the CDR3: TGTGCCAGACCCCCCAGCACGAACACCGGGGAGCTGTTTTTT. Protein sequence: CARPPSTNTGELFF.

This sequence joins TRBV18 and TRBJ2-7, with TRBD1 matching over 8 bases. Trimming took 1 base from V and 2 from J; bases not matched to a gene: 4. Per the germline V gene, CDR1 is KGHSH and CDR2 is LQKENI. This CDR3 contains 15 residues. CDR3 amino acids: CASSPLAGQAYEQYF. The CDR3 region has the DNA TGTGCCAGCTCACCACTGGCGGGACAGGCCTACGAGCAGTACTTC.

This clonotype appeared many times. V gene TRBV11-2 combines with J gene TRBJ2-1, with D possibly being TRBD2 (6 bases). The germline V gene encodes CDR1 SGHAT and CDR2 FQNNGV. Trimming cost V 1 base and J 6 bases, with 13 bases left between them. The CDR3 contains 15 residues. In nucleotides, the CDR3 is TGTGCCAGCAGCTTAGGGGGTAGCGGTCGCAATGAGCAGTTCTTC. This sequence encodes CASSLGGSGRNEQFF.

This clonotype was recorded many times. This sequence joins TRBV7-9 and TRBJ2-7; a weak D match, TRBD1 (5 bases). The V and J ends lost 1 base and 11 bases respectively, with 15 bases between them. Germline CDR1 SEHNR, CDR2 FQNEAQ (reference sequence). The CDR3 has 13 amino acids. For the CDR3, the DNA is TGTGCCAGCAGCTTAGACCCCAGGGCAGGAAAGTACTTC. Protein product: CASSLDPRAGKYF.

This clonotype was detected many times. The chain recombines TRBV29-1 with TRBJ2-1; D ambiguous. The CDR3 is made up of 11 amino acids. V was pared by 7 bases and J by 2 bases, with 6 bases between. The germline V gene encodes CDR1 SQVTM and CDR2 ANQGSEA. The CDR3 nucleotides read TGCAGCGCCTATGCCTACAATGAGCAGTTCTTC. This codes for CSAYAYNEQFF.

This clonotype was recorded at least ten times. The chain uses TRBV5-1 and TRBJ2-1; 11 bases agree with TRBD2. The CDR3 spans 19 residues. The V gene end was trimmed by 0 bases and the J gene end by 0 bases; junction bases not matched to a gene: 8. CDR1 and CDR2 from the germline V gene are SGHRS and YFSETQ. The CDR3 here is CASSLEVAGGRPSYNEQFF. The CDR3 nucleotides are TGCGCCAGCAGCTTGGAGGTAGCGGGAGGGCGTCCCTCCTACAATGAGCAGTTCTTC.

This clonotype was seen at least ten times. The chain carries TRBV29-1 and TRBJ2-3; D ambiguous. CDR1 is SQVTM, CDR2 ANQGSEA, per germline. Trimming left V 4 bases short and J 3 bases short, with 17 bases between. This CDR3 contains 15 residues. CDR3 residues: CSVGAHHRVTDTQYF. The CDR3, as DNA: TGCAGCGTTGGGGCTCACCACCGGGTGACAGATACGCAGTATTTT.

This clonotype was counted at least ten times. The V call is TRBV4-3, the J call TRBJ2-3, with 9 bases that match TRBD1. The CDR3 is made up of 14 amino acids. The germline gives CDR1 LGHNA, CDR2 YSLEER. V lost 0 bases to trimming and J lost 6 bases; unmatched junction nucleotides: 1. CDR3 loop: CASSQEQGADTQYF. CDR3 coding DNA: TGCGCCAGCAGCCAAGAACAGGGGGCTGATACGCAGTATTTT.

This clonotype was seen a few times. The chain carries TRBV6-5 and TRBJ2-3; D unresolved. This CDR3 contains 11 residues. V shed 7 bases and J shed 7 bases, with 9 bases lying between them. Germline values: CDR1 MNHEY, CDR2 SVGAGI. The CDR3 here is CASTLGYTQYF. The CDR3 region has the DNA TGTGCCAGCACCTTAGGGTATACGCAGTATTTT.

This clonotype was counted many times. V usage is TRBV18 and J usage is TRBJ1-5; 7 bases align to TRBD1. Unmatched junction bases numbered 0, after V lost 2 bases and J lost 2 bases. CDR3 length: 14 residues. Germline CDR1 is KGHSH and CDR2 is LQKENI. The CDR3: CASSPTGGNQPQHF. CDR3 nucleotides: TGTGCCAGCTCACCAACAGGGGGCAATCAGCCCCAGCATTTT.

This clonotype has ten or more counts. This rearrangement joins TRBV14 to TRBJ2-7; no firm D call. Germline values: CDR1 SGHDN, CDR2 FVKESK. Trimming took off 3 bases at V and 4 bases at J, with 7 bases between the two ends. CDR3 length: 12 amino acids. DNA of the CDR3: TGTGCCAGCAGCCACAGTAGGTACGAGCAGTACTTC. Translation: CASSHSRYEQYF.